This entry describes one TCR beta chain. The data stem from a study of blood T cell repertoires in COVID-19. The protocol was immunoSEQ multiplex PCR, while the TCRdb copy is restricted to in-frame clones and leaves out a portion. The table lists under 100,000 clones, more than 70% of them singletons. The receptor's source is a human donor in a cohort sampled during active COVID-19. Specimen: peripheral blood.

The CDR3 sequence: CASSLSGGNYGYTF. The CDR3, as DNA: TGCGCCAGCAGCTTATCAGGGGGTAACTATGGCTACACCTTC. The chain is built from TRBV5-1 and TRBJ1-2; TRBD1 matches 7 bases. CDR1 and CDR2 (germline): SGHRS, YFSETQ. V trimming: 2 bases; J trimming: 1 base; junction bases outside the gene matches: 2. The CDR3 totals 14 residues.